The rows below give T cell receptor beta chains drawn from one sample of a study of T cells in Graves' hyperthyroidism and ophthalmopathy. TCRdb re-analysed the multiplex PCR reads in MiXCR, keeping a single row per CDR3 protein. The table has more than 500,000 distinct CDR3 sequences, around 15% seen once; the top ten hold 3.8%. The specimen was blood. The receptor set was obtained from a woman aged 25 to 45 with Graves' hyperthyroidism. Both conserved end residues are part of each CDR3. The D gene is left open where the match is weak. Where a row states a size, it is once, few, many or the class of an expanded clone; other rows omit it.

many,NA,TRBV2,TRBJ2-1,TGTGCCAGCAGTCAAGACGGGAGCTCCTACAATGAGCAGTTCTTC,CASSQDGSSYNEQFF
many,NA,TRBV7-2,TRBJ1-5,TGTGCCAGCAGCTCTCAGATTAGCAATCAGCCCCAGCATTTT,CASSSQISNQPQHF
many,TRBD1,TRBV12-3/TRBV12-4,TRBJ2-7,TGTGCCAGCAGTTCCTCCGGGACAGGGCATTTCTACGAGCAGTACTTC,CASSSSGTGHFYEQYF
NA,NA,TRBV12-3/TRBV12-4,TRBJ1-2,TGTGCCAGCAGTTTCGAGTTCAGGTGGGCCGGGTATAAAGGGGATGGCTACACCTTC,CASSFEFRWAGYKGDGYTF
many,TRBD2,TRBV20-1,TRBJ2-3,TGCAGTGCTACAGCGGGAGTCAGCACAGATACGCAGTATTTT,CSATAGVSTDTQYF
NA,NA,TRBV7-9,TRBJ2-1,TGTGCCAGCAGCTTACTAGCAGAGGGATGGGGGCCCAATGAGCAGTTCTTC,CASSLLAEGWGPNEQFF
many,NA,TRBV18,TRBJ1-3,TGTGCCAGCTCACCACCTTCTGGAAACACCATATATTTT,CASSPPSGNTIYF
NA,NA,TRBV12-3/TRBV12-4,TRBJ1-2,TGTGCCAGCACCGCTCGCCGGGGTAACTATGGCTACACCTTC,CASTARRGNYGYTF
few,NA,TRBV4-1,TRBJ1-3,TGCGCCAGCAGCCAAGAATCGGCAGGGGAAGGAAACACCATATATTTT,CASSQESAGEGNTIYF
many,NA,TRBV7-6,TRBJ2-2,TGTGCCAGCAGCTTAGCAGGCGGTGAGACCGGAACCGGGGAGCTGTTTTTT,CASSLAGGETGTGELFF
NA,TRBD1,TRBV28,TRBJ2-2,TGTGCCAGCGCCTTGGGACAGGCCGGGGAGCTGTTTTTT,CASALGQAGELFF
NA,NA,TRBV30,TRBJ2-4,TGTGCCAGTAGTATCGCAGCGGTCAAAAACATTCAGTACTTC,CASSIAAVKNIQYF
NA,TRBD2,TRBV6-4,TRBJ2-5,TGTGCCAGCAGGGGGACTAGCGGGGCTGAGACCCAGTACTTC,CASRGTSGAETQYF
many,NA,TRBV3-1,TRBJ2-7,TGTGCCAGCAGAAGGGGGGCCGGCGAGCAGTACTTC,CASRRGAGEQYF
many,TRBD2,TRBV10-3,TRBJ2-3,TGTGCCATCAGTCGAGCGGGGAATAACGAAGATACGCAGTATTTT,CAISRAGNNEDTQYF
NA,NA,TRBV7-2,TRBJ1-3,TGTGCCAGCAGCTTAGAGGCTGGGAGTTCTGGAAACACCATATATTTT,CASSLEAGSSGNTIYF
many,NA,TRBV10-3,TRBJ2-7,TGTGCCATCAGTGGGACAGAGCACTACGAGCAGTACTTC,CAISGTEHYEQYF
many,NA,TRBV28,TRBJ1-2,TGTGCCAGCAGTTTATCAGGGCAAAACTATGGCTACACCTTC,CASSLSGQNYGYTF
many,NA,TRBV7-3,TRBJ2-2,TGTGCCAGCAGCCCCCCCCAAATCGTTTCGGGAGTAACCGGGGAGCTGTTTTTT,CASSPPQIVSGVTGELFF
NA,NA,TRBV15,TRBJ1-2,TGTGCCACCAGCAGAGAAAGATGGACAGATACTGGCTACACCTTC,CATSRERWTDTGYTF
few,NA,TRBV6-2/TRBV6-3,TRBJ1-1,TGTGCCAGCAGACAAACTTGGAACACTGAAGCTTTCTTT,CASRQTWNTEAFF
NA,NA,TRBV2,TRBJ2-7,TGTGCCAGCACCCCGGGTAGGGGACGTGAGGAGCAGTACTTC,CASTPGRGREEQYF
many,NA,TRBV2,TRBJ2-3,TGTGCCAGCAGGTCACTAGTTACAGATACGCAGTATTTT,CASRSLVTDTQYF
NA,TRBD2,TRBV9,TRBJ2-2,TGTGCCAGCAGCGTAGCTAGTAGCGGGCTCACCGGGGAGCCGTTTTTT,CASSVASSGLTGEPFF
few,NA,TRBV19,TRBJ2-7,TGTGCCAGTACGGCGGCAGGGCAGTCTAGAGAGCAGTACTTC,CASTAAGQSREQYF
many,TRBD1,TRBV13,TRBJ1-2,TGTGCCAGCTGGACAGGCAGGGGAAGCTACACCTTC,CASWTGRGSYTF
few,TRBD1,TRBV28,TRBJ2-7,TGTGCCAGCAGTGGGGGGGACAGGGGTTCACACGAGCAGTACTTC,CASSGGDRGSHEQYF
many,NA,TRBV3-1,TRBJ2-3,TGTGCCAGCAGCCAAGATCGACTTGGTACGCAGTATTTT,CASSQDRLGTQYF
many,NA,TRBV12-3/TRBV12-4,TRBJ1-5,TGTGCCAGCAGCCTTACGAATCAGCCCCAGCATTTT,CASSLTNQPQHF
NA,NA,TRBV3-1,TRBJ2-1,TGTGCCAGCAGCCCCAGTACGGTGGACAATGAGCAGTTCTTC,CASSPSTVDNEQFF
NA,NA,TRBV11-3,TRBJ2-6,TGTGCCAGCAGAGGGGAATCTGGGGCCAACGTCCTGACTTTC,CASRGESGANVLTF
NA,NA,TRBV7-8,TRBJ1-4,TGTGCCAGCAGCACTCGCTTCCCCAATGAAAAACTGTTTTTT,CASSTRFPNEKLFF
many,NA,TRBV20-1,TRBJ2-7,TGCAGTGCTGGTGACCCCTCTTACGAGCAGTACTTC,CSAGDPSYEQYF
many,TRBD2,TRBV30,TRBJ2-7,TGTGCCTGGAGCGAAGGACTAGCGGGAGTAGAAGAGCAGTACTTC,CAWSEGLAGVEEQYF
NA,NA,TRBV3-1,TRBJ2-3,TGTGCCAGCAGCCTTACCCCGGATACGCAGTATTTT,CASSLTPDTQYF
NA,TRBD2,TRBV29-1,TRBJ2-1,TGCAGCGTTCTATTCTGGGGGGGGGTTCAGGATGAGCAGTTCTTC,CSVLFWGGVQDEQFF
many,NA,TRBV20-1,TRBJ1-1,TGCAGGATAGGTGGCACTGAAGCTTTCTTT,CRIGGTEAFF
NA,TRBD1,TRBV9,TRBJ2-3,TGTGCCAGCAGCGTTAGACAGGGGGCAACAGATACGCAGTATTTT,CASSVRQGATDTQYF
few,TRBD1,TRBV27,TRBJ1-5,TGTGCCAGCCGAAACATAGGGACAGGGGACCAGCCCCAGCATTTT,CASRNIGTGDQPQHF
few,NA,TRBV18,TRBJ2-7,TGTGCCAGCTCACCCCCGGCTGGGACCGTCACCTACGAGCAGTACTTC,CASSPPAGTVTYEQYF
few,NA,TRBV5-4,TRBJ1-2,TGTGCCAGCAGCTTGTCCGACATAGGTGGCTACACCTTC,CASSLSDIGGYTF
few,NA,TRBV30,TRBJ2-2,TGTGCCTGGAGTGTGTCTACATCGAACACCGGGGAGCTGTTTTTT,CAWSVSTSNTGELFF
many,TRBD1,TRBV24-1,TRBJ2-2,TGTGCCACCAGTGATTTGGGCGACAGGGTTGGTCCCGGGGAGCTGTTTTTT,CATSDLGDRVGPGELFF
few,NA,TRBV6-1,TRBJ1-4,TGTGCCAGCAGAAGGACAGCAACTAATGAAAAACTGTTTTTT,CASRRTATNEKLFF
many,TRBD1,TRBV28,TRBJ1-2,TGTGCCAGCAGTCCCCGGACAGGTCCGGGAGGCTACACCTTC,CASSPRTGPGGYTF
many,TRBD1,TRBV30,TRBJ1-1,TGTGCCTGGAGCGTGGGACAGCCGAACACTGAAGCTTTCTTT,CAWSVGQPNTEAFF
NA,NA,TRBV2,TRBJ2-5,TGTGCCAGCAGTGCTGGATCTATCAGGGAGGCCCAGTACTTC,CASSAGSIREAQYF
few,TRBD2,TRBV20-1,TRBJ2-1,TGCAGTGCTAGAGTTCCCGGGACTAGCGGGAGGTTTCTTCGGAATGAGCAGTTCTTC,CSARVPGTSGRFLRNEQFF
many,NA,TRBV6-5,TRBJ2-1,TGTGCCAGCAGTTACTCGGGGCGGGGTGAGCAGTTCTTC,CASSYSGRGEQFF
NA,NA,TRBV11-2,TRBJ1-1,TGTGCCAGCAGCCCGACAGGATTCACTGAAGCTTTCTTT,CASSPTGFTEAFF
few,NA,TRBV5-6,TRBJ2-3,TGTGCCAGCAGCAGGGACGGGGGAATCGCAGATACGCAGTATTTT,CASSRDGGIADTQYF
few,TRBD1,TRBV27,TRBJ1-4,TGTGCCAGCAGTACAAATCCGGGACAGTCCGTCGGAAAACTGTTTTTT,CASSTNPGQSVGKLFF
many,TRBD1,TRBV5-1,TRBJ2-7,TGCGCCAGCAGCCATCCGGGACAGGGCTACGAGCAGTACTTC,CASSHPGQGYEQYF
many,NA,TRBV18,TRBJ2-7,TGTGCCAGCTCACCGTCCGGGTTTTACGAGCAGTACTTC,CASSPSGFYEQYF
NA,TRBD1,TRBV30,TRBJ1-6,TGTGCCTGGAGTGTGGGACAGGATAATTCACCCCTCCACTTT,CAWSVGQDNSPLHF
many,NA,TRBV5-1,TRBJ2-1,TGCGCCAGCAGCTTGGGAAGCCCGAGCTCCTACAATGAGCAGTTCTTC,CASSLGSPSSYNEQFF